This TCR beta chain was sequenced for a study of response to subunit inactivated influenza vaccine. Study-wide results and caveats: It was the authors' suggestion that each seasonal influenza vaccination recruits few new T cells.

Each CDR3 protein gets one entry after TCRdb re-called the RT-PCR reads with MiXCR. Among hundreds of thousands of distinct CDR3 sequences listed, about 14% were seen once. The CDR3 runs to 17 residues. Germline V gene data show CDR1 as SNHLY and CDR2 as FYNNEI. After removal of 11 bases from V and 4 bases from J, the junction contained 19 bases not matched to a gene. On this clonotype itself: The antigen is not known.

The source is a man aged 45 to 65 who received an inactivated influenza vaccine. The chain combines TRBV2 with TRBJ2-1; TRBD2 agrees at 8 bases. The sequences come from PBMCs from blood, collected less than 15 days before vaccination. CDR3 in DNA: TGTGCCTTCTGTTTCCAGCTAAGCGGGGGCAAATACAATGAGCAGTTCTTC. It translates to CAFCFQLSGGKYNEQFF.